Each of the 9 T cell receptor beta chains below was sequenced from the same sample in a study of cytomegalovirus exposure and HLA in healthy donors. Produced via immunoSEQ multiplex PCR; TCRdb's table is partial and in-frame only. The sample records fewer than 120,000 clones, around nine tenths being singletons. Material for sequencing was PBMCs. The receptor source for this set is a woman aged 25 to 39 in good health and CMV-seropositive.

This chain joins TRBV19 and TRBJ1-1; 8 nucleotides line up with TRBD1. Trimming at V came to 6 bases and at J to 7 bases, leaving 22 bases not matched to a gene. The CDR3 spans 18 residues. The germline CDR1 and CDR2 sequences are LNHDA and SQIVND (reference sequence). CDR3 DNA sequence: TGTGCCAGTAGGGACCCCGCAGGCAGGGGGCAACTAAAGCGTGAAGCTTTCTTT. This codes for CASRDPAGRGQLKREAFF.

This clone is a singleton in its sample. The chain is built from TRBV4-1 and TRBJ2-7; the match to TRBD1 covers 9 bases. Germline-derived CDR1 and CDR2 are MGHRA and YSYEKL. CDR3 size: 15 residues. Trimming at V came to 2 bases and at J to 3 bases, leaving 5 bases not matched to a gene. For the CDR3, the DNA is TGCGCCAGCAGCCAAAAAGGGACAGGGAACTACGAGCAGTACTTC. Its protein product is CASSQKGTGNYEQYF.

The V gene is TRBV29-1, the J gene TRBJ1-2, with 9 bases that match TRBD1. The CDR3 runs to 13 residues. V gave up 0 bases and J gave up 8 bases; unmatched junction bases: 4. Germline loops: CDR1 SQVTM, CDR2 ANQGSEA. CDR3 in DNA: TGCAGCGTTGAAGAAACAGGGGGCAAAGGCTACACCTTC. Amino acids: CSVEETGGKGYTF. Variable domain in full (rest from reference TRBV29-1 and TRBJ1-2): SAVISQKPSRDICQRGTSLTIQCQVDSQVTMMFWYRQQPGQSLTLIATANQGSEATYESGFVIDKFPISRPNLTFSTLTVSNMSPEDSSIYLCSVEETGGKGYTFGSGTRLTVV.

The CDR3 here is CASSPLTGYFSNQPQHF. In nucleotides, the CDR3 is TGTGCCAGCAGCCCACTGACAGGGTATTTTAGCAATCAGCCCCAGCATTTT. This chain connects TRBV5-4 to TRBJ1-5, with 7 nucleotides matching TRBD1. Germline trimming cut 4 bases from V and 0 bases from J; bases unmatched to any gene: 10. This CDR3 is built from 17 residues. The V gene's germline CDR1 is SGHNT and CDR2 YYREEE (reference sequence).

This chain connects TRBV19 to TRBJ2-7; D is ambiguous. Per germline, CDR1 LNHDA and CDR2 SQIVND (reference sequence). Trimming left V 3 bases short and J 3 bases short, with 18 bases between. This CDR3 is built from 16 residues. DNA of the CDR3: TGTGCCAGTAGTATCGGTTTTGTGGAACGAGGCTACGAGCAGTACTTC. Amino acid sequence: CASSIGFVERGYEQYF.

This clone came up a few times. V usage is TRBV7-9 and J usage is TRBJ2-1; D not resolved. Trimming pared 1 base from V and 8 bases from J, leaving 6 bases between. The germline V gene encodes CDR1 SEHNR and CDR2 FQNEAQ (reference sequence). The CDR3 is 12 amino acids. CDR3 amino acids: CASSLGRDEQFF. The CDR3 DNA is TGTGCCAGCAGCTTAGGCCGGGATGAGCAGTTCTTC.

CDR3 nucleotides: TGTGCCAGCGGACTAGCGGGTCCAACCTACGAGCAGTACTTC. Translated: CASGLAGPTYEQYF. This sequence joins TRBV7-9 and TRBJ2-7, with 11 bases lining up with TRBD2. CDR3 size: 14 residues. Losses at the gene ends were 8 bases for V and 2 bases for J; bases not matched to a gene: 5. Per the germline V gene, CDR1 is SEHNR and CDR2 is FQNEAQ (reference sequence).

This clone showed up just once. This chain links TRBV28 with TRBJ1-1, with a weak D call TRBD1 (5 bases). The germline V gene encodes CDR1 MDHEN and CDR2 SYDVKM. The CDR3 runs to 13 residues. Trimming stripped 3 bases from V and 6 bases from J, with 11 bases between. This CDR3 reads CASSFSTVSEAFF. The CDR3 DNA is TGTGCCAGCAGTTTTTCGACAGTCTCTGAAGCTTTCTTT.

The chain employs TRBV6-5 and TRBJ1-4; D possibly corresponds to TRBD1 (5 bases). The CDR3 runs 15 residues. Deletions cut 5 bases from V and 1 base from J, with 11 bases between. Germline CDR1 MNHEY, CDR2 SVGAGI. Here the CDR3 reads CASSRQGKTNEKLFF. CDR3 bases: TGTGCCAGCAGTCGGCAGGGTAAAACTAATGAAAAACTGTTTTTT.